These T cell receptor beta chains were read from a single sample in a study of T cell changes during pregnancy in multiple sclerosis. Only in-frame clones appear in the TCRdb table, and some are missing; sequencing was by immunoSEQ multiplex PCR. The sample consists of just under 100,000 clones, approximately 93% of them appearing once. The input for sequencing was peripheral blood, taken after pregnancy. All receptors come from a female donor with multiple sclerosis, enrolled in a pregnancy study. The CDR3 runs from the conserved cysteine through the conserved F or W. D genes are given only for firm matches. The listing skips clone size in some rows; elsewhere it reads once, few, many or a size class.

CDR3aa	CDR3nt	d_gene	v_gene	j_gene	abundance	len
CASTTGGTDTQYF	TGTGCCAGCACGACAGGGGGCACAGATACGCAGTATTTT	TRBD1	TRBV27	TRBJ2-3	NA	13
CASSEIEGTSIFSGEQFF	TGTGCCAGCAGTGAAATTGAGGGGACTAGCATCTTCTCCGGTGAGCAGTTCTTC	TRBD2	TRBV2	TRBJ2-1	NA	18
CASSLGGGETEAFF	TGCGCCAGCAGCTTGGGGGGCGGAGAAACTGAAGCTTTCTTT	NA	TRBV5-1	TRBJ1-1	NA	14
CASSTWDRGLVYTEAFF	TGTGCCAGCAGCACCTGGGACAGGGGGCTTGTTTACACTGAAGCTTTCTTT	TRBD1	TRBV28	TRBJ1-1	NA	17
CASSERPGAEQFF	TGCGCCAGCAGTGAGAGGCCAGGGGCCGAGCAGTTCTTC	NA	TRBV10-1	TRBJ2-1	NA	13
CASSSSQDRVYGYTF	TGTGCCAGCAGCTCTTCGCAGGACAGGGTCTATGGCTACACCTTC	TRBD1	TRBV7-9	TRBJ1-2	NA	15
CASSPGGDTQYF	TGTGCCAGCAGCCCCGGGGGGGATACGCAGTATTTT	TRBD2	TRBV7-2	TRBJ2-3	NA	12
CASSSLAGGSYEQYF	TGTGCCAGCAGTTCACTAGCGGGTGGTTCCTACGAGCAGTACTTC	TRBD2	TRBV2	TRBJ2-7	NA	15
CASSGRAGGFYEQYF	TGTGCCAGCAGTGGTAGGGCGGGAGGTTTCTACGAGCAGTACTTC	TRBD2	TRBV6-1	TRBJ2-7	NA	15
CASNIQKLQGGKSGELFF	TGTGCCAGTAATATCCAAAAGTTACAGGGGGGAAAATCCGGGGAGCTGTTTTTT	TRBD1	TRBV19	TRBJ2-2	NA	18
CATTPPQGNTIYF	TGTGCCACCACCCCTCCCCAGGGAAACACCATATATTTT	NA	TRBV15	TRBJ1-3	NA	13
CASSLPGEGPQGTQYF	TGCGCCAGCAGCTTGCCGGGGGAGGGTCCTCAAGGGACCCAGTACTTC	TRBD2	TRBV5-1	TRBJ2-5	NA	16
CASSLGSPGNIQYF	TGTGCCAGCAGCTTGGGTTCTCCCGGAAACATTCAGTACTTC	NA	TRBV5-4	TRBJ2-4	NA	14
CASSFYTGELFF	TGTGCCAGCAGTTTCTACACCGGGGAGCTGTTTTTT	NA	TRBV5-6	TRBJ2-2	NA	12
CASSSSPGGRLNEQFF	TGTGCCAGCAGTTCCTCCCCGGGCGGGAGACTCAATGAGCAGTTCTTC	TRBD2	TRBV28	TRBJ2-1	NA	16
CASTWQGGSTRYNEQFF	TGTGCCAGCACCTGGCAGGGCGGATCAACCCGCTACAATGAGCAGTTCTTC	NA	TRBV28	TRBJ2-1	NA	17
CASSLQLNTEAFF	TGTGCCAGTAGTCTACAGCTGAACACTGAAGCTTTCTTT	NA	TRBV19	TRBJ1-1	NA	13
CASSEDRGYGYTF	TGTGCCAGCAGTGAAGACAGGGGATATGGCTACACCTTC	TRBD1	TRBV6-1	TRBJ1-2	NA	13
CASSPVEGLPTDTQYF	TGTGCCAGCAGCCCCGTAGAGGGCCTACCCACAGATACGCAGTATTTT	NA	TRBV7-2	TRBJ2-3	NA	16
CASGLVLAGEAGELFF	TGTGCTAGTGGTTTGGTACTTGCGGGAGAGGCCGGGGAGCTGTTTTTT	TRBD2	TRBV12-5	TRBJ2-2	NA	16
CSARDFSEAFF	TGCAGTGCTCGGGACTTTTCCGAAGCTTTCTTT	NA	TRBV20-1	TRBJ1-1	NA	11
CATPDRSNTEAFF	TGTGCCACTCCTGACAGATCGAACACTGAAGCTTTCTTT	NA	TRBV19	TRBJ1-1	once	13
CAWTRTDNIYNSPLHF	TGTGCCTGGACCCGGACGGACAACATCTATAATTCACCCCTCCACTTT	NA	TRBV30	TRBJ1-6	NA	16
CSVEASGVDTEAFF	TGCAGCGTTGAAGCCTCCGGGGTGGACACTGAAGCTTTCTTT	NA	TRBV29-1	TRBJ1-1	NA	14
CASSVSGVYNEQFF	TGTGCCAGCAGCGTGAGCGGGGTCTACAATGAGCAGTTCTTC	TRBD2	TRBV9	TRBJ2-1	NA	14
CASSWGQGGSYEQYF	TGTGCCAGCAGCTGGGGACAGGGGGGCTCCTACGAGCAGTACTTC	TRBD1	TRBV5-8	TRBJ2-7	once	15
CASSDLAGMVNNEQFF	TGCGCCAGCAGCGACCTAGCGGGAATGGTAAACAATGAGCAGTTCTTC	TRBD2	TRBV5-1	TRBJ2-1	NA	16
CASSLASLSPGYTF	TGTGCCAGCAGCTTAGCCTCCCTGTCTCCTGGCTACACCTTC	NA	TRBV7-9	TRBJ1-2	NA	14
CASSFKAGGVTEAFF	TGTGCCAGCAGCTTTAAGGCGGGGGGCGTCACTGAAGCTTTCTTT	NA	TRBV7-9	TRBJ1-1	NA	15
CASSSRAGVAFF	TGTGCCAGCAGCTCCCGTGCGGGGGTAGCTTTCTTT	NA	TRBV27	TRBJ1-1	NA	12
CASTLEKDRRDTEAFF	TGTGCCAGTACCCTTGAAAAGGACAGGCGGGACACTGAAGCTTTCTTT	TRBD1	TRBV19	TRBJ1-1	once	16
CASSVDLSSYNEQFF	TGTGCCAGCAGCGTGGACTTAAGCTCCTACAATGAGCAGTTCTTC	NA	TRBV9	TRBJ2-1	NA	15
CASSSGQGSGELFF	TGCGCCAGCAGCTCGGGACAGGGTTCCGGGGAGCTGTTTTTT	TRBD1	TRBV5-1	TRBJ2-2	NA	14
CASSSDRWLGSYEQYF	TGTGCCAGCAGTTCCGACAGGTGGTTAGGCTCCTACGAGCAGTACTTC	NA	TRBV28	TRBJ2-7	NA	16
CASSPPPVGDEKLFF	TGTGCCAGCAGCCCACCCCCGGTAGGGGATGAAAAACTGTTTTTT	NA	TRBV7-6	TRBJ1-4	NA	15
CASSSERRDTQYF	TGTGCCAGCAGCTCGGAGAGACGAGATACGCAGTATTTT	NA	TRBV7-8	TRBJ2-3	NA	13
CASSPSGGYGTEAFF	TGTGCCAGCAGCCCCTCAGGGGGCTATGGCACTGAAGCTTTCTTT	TRBD1	TRBV9	TRBJ1-1	NA	15
CASSLLAGGSYNEQFF	TGCGCCAGCAGCTTGCTAGCGGGAGGCTCCTACAATGAGCAGTTCTTC	TRBD2	TRBV5-1	TRBJ2-1	NA	16
CASSLGGTGNTIYF	TGTGCCAGCAGTTTAGGGGGCACTGGAAACACCATATATTTT	NA	TRBV27	TRBJ1-3	NA	14
CASSLILEGDTQYF	TGTGCCAGCAGCTTGATTCTTGAGGGAGATACGCAGTATTTT	NA	TRBV13	TRBJ2-3	NA	14
CASSYRHTDTQYF	TGTGCCAGCAGTTACCGACACACAGATACGCAGTATTTT	NA	TRBV6-5	TRBJ2-3	NA	13
CASSPRQGPYEQYF	TGCGCCAGCAGCCCGAGACAGGGACCCTACGAGCAGTACTTC	TRBD1	TRBV4-3	TRBJ2-7	NA	14
CASSPRGGRPYNEQFF	TGTGCCAGCAGCCCACGGGGCGGGAGGCCTTACAATGAGCAGTTCTTC	TRBD2	TRBV27	TRBJ2-1	NA	16
CASSEGQQGIWNTEAFF	TGTGCCAGCAGTGAAGGGCAGCAGGGAATTTGGAACACTGAAGCTTTCTTT	NA	TRBV6-1	TRBJ1-1	NA	17
CASSEARTVSYEQYF	TGTGCCAGCAGTGAAGCAAGGACAGTCTCCTACGAGCAGTACTTC	NA	TRBV2	TRBJ2-7	NA	15
CAISAEANEKLFF	TGTGCCATCAGTGCCGAGGCTAATGAAAAACTGTTTTTT	NA	TRBV10-3	TRBJ1-4	once	13
CASSPRTATYEQYF	TGTGCCAGTAGTCCCCGGACAGCCACCTACGAGCAGTACTTC	NA	TRBV19	TRBJ2-7	NA	14
CASSQTSGLTTDTQYF	TGTGCCAGCAGCCAGACTAGCGGGCTCACGACAGATACGCAGTATTTT	TRBD2	TRBV25-1	TRBJ2-3	NA	16
CASSPGHATGGYTF	TGTGCCAGCAGTCCCGGACACGCAACTGGTGGCTACACCTTC	NA	TRBV27	TRBJ1-2	NA	14
CASSLGGLDQPQHF	TGCGCCAGCAGCTTGGGAGGCTTAGATCAGCCCCAGCATTTT	NA	TRBV5-1	TRBJ1-5	few	14
CASSQVLDTELFPPNYGYTF	TGCGCCAGCAGCCAAGTTCTGGACACTGAACTATTCCCCCCGAACTATGGCTACACCTTC	NA	TRBV4-3	TRBJ1-2	NA	20
CASSSQGNAYEQYF	TGTGCCAGCAGTTCACAGGGGAATGCCTACGAGCAGTACTTC	TRBD1	TRBV2	TRBJ2-7	NA	14
CASSQGTSVTDTQYF	TGCGCCAGCAGCCAAGGGACTAGCGTTACAGATACGCAGTATTTT	TRBD2	TRBV4-1	TRBJ2-3	NA	15
CASWTVENGYTF	TGTGCCAGCTGGACAGTCGAAAATGGCTACACCTTC	NA	TRBV9	TRBJ1-2	NA	12
CASSKMGRTEAFF	TGTGCCAGCAGCAAAATGGGGCGCACTGAAGCTTTCTTT	NA	TRBV28	TRBJ1-1	NA	13